One and the same sample provided the 3 T cell receptor beta chains below, sequenced in a study of blood T cell repertoires in COVID-19. Clones were sequenced by immunoSEQ multiplex PCR, and TCRdb holds only the in-frame ones, with some missing. Of about 120,000 clones listed, 55% to 75% are singletons. The sequenced sample was peripheral blood. These receptors originate from a human donor with acute or convalescent COVID-19. The donor label of this sample is uncertain.

V usage is TRBV2 and J usage is TRBJ2-3; 7 bases map to TRBD1. With 7 bases clipped from V and 4 bases from J, the junction kept 8 bases outside the gene matches. The CDR3 sequence is 14 residues long. Germline V gene sequence: CDR1 SNHLY, CDR2 FYNNEI. This chain's CDR3 is CASMTGRRADTQYF. The CDR3 bases are TGTGCCAGCATGACAGGGAGACGAGCAGATACGCAGTATTTT.

V is TRBV28 and J is TRBJ2-7; D perhaps matches TRBD2 (6 bases). The length of the CDR3 is 13 residues. The V gene lost 7 bases and the J gene lost 2 bases, with 12 bases spanning the gap. Per germline, CDR1 MDHEN and CDR2 SYDVKM. This CDR3 reads CASILGGPYEQYV. The CDR3 DNA reads TGTGCCAGCATCCTGGGGGGACCCTACGAGCAGTACGTC.

This chain links TRBV18 with TRBJ1-3; 7 bases line up with TRBD1. V lost 2 bases to trimming and J lost 2 bases; unmatched junction nucleotides: 0. CDR1 and CDR2 from the germline V gene are KGHSH and LQKENI. This CDR3 region has 14 residues. For the CDR3, the DNA is TGTGCCAGCTCACCAGGGACAGCTGGAAACACCATATATTTT. Protein product: CASSPGTAGNTIYF.